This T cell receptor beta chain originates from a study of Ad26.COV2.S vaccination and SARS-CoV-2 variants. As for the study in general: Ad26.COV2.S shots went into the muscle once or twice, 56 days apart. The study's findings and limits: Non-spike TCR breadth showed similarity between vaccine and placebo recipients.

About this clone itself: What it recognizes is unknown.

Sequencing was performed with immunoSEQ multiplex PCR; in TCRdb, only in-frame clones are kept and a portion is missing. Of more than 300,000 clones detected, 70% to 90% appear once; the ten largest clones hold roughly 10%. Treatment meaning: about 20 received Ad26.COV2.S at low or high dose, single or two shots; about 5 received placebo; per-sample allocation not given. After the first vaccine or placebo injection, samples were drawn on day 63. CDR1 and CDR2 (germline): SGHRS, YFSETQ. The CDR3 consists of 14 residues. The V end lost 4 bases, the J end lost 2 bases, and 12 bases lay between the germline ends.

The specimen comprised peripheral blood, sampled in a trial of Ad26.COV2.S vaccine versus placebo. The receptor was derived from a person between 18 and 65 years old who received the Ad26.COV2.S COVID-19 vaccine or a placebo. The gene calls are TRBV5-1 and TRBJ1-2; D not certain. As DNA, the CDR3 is TGCGCCAGCAGCCCTGGAACAACAAACTATGGCTACACCTTC. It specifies CASSPGTTNYGYTF.